This passage covers 5 T cell receptor beta chains from one sample sequenced in a study of T cell responses to AZD1222 COVID-19 vaccine (dated by TCRdb to the early 2020s). Library creation used the immunoSEQ multiplex PCR assay. TCRdb retrieved this table from immuneACCESS and kept in-frame rearrangements only. Not all clones are present; in checked studies, unresolved V genes account for under half, and no reason is known for the remainder. The sample table lists 35,000 to 50,000 clones, 88% of them with a count of one. The ten largest account for just under 25% of the sample. Sample time point, as interpreted from the label and publication: about 28 days (+/-7) after the second vaccine dose. This sample comprised peripheral blood, obtained 28 days after the second AZD1222 dose. The source is an adult who received the AZD1222 COVID-19 vaccine.

This clone was detected a few times. The V gene is TRBV7-6, the J gene TRBJ2-1, with D tentatively TRBD1 (5 bases). The germline CDR1 and CDR2 sequences are SGHVS and FNYEAQ. The CDR3 runs 14 residues. Between the trimmed V and J ends, which lost 5 bases and 8 bases, there was a span of 16 bases. CDR3 coding DNA: TGTGCCAGCAGCCCGATGACAGCCCAAGATGAGCAGTTCTTC. Translated: CASSPMTAQDEQFF.

This clone was observed a few times. This rearrangement joins TRBV4-2 to TRBJ2-1, with D hard to call. The V gene's germline CDR1 is LGHNA and CDR2 YNFKEQ. The length of the CDR3 is 13 residues. V was cut by 0 bases and J by 6 bases, with 6 bases left in between. Written as DNA, the CDR3 is TGTGCCAGCAGCCAAGATAGGTCCAATGAGCAGTTCTTC. Translating gives CASSQDRSNEQFF.

V and J are TRBV18 and TRBJ1-2; D is unclear. Germline V CDR1 and CDR2: KGHSH, LQKENI. V lost 3 bases, J lost 5 bases, and 7 bases lay in between. CDR3 length equals 12 residues. CDR3 sequence reads: CASSPAQYGYTF. Here the CDR3 DNA reads TGTGCCAGCTCACCCGCCCAGTATGGCTACACCTTC.

The J gene is TRBJ1-1, the V gene TRBV20-1; 9 bases fit TRBD1. CDR1 and CDR2 from the germline V gene are DFQATT and SNEGSKA (reference sequence). Germline trimming cut 6 bases from V and 6 bases from J; bases unmatched to any gene: 2. The length of the CDR3 is 11 residues. CDR3 in DNA: TGCAGTGCCTGGACAGGGGCTGAAGCTTTCTTT. Protein sequence: CSAWTGAEAFF.

In this sample, this clone turned up a few times. CDR3 DNA: TGTGCCAGCAGCTTAGGGGTCCTTCAGCCCCAGCATTTT. Translating gives CASSLGVLQPQHF. The rearrangement joins TRBV7-8 to TRBJ1-5; D gene unclear. V lost 1 base and J 6 bases, leaving 7 bases between the germline ends. The germline CDR1 and CDR2 sequences are SGHVS and FQNEAQ. The CDR3 has 13 amino acids.